This T cell receptor beta chain was captured by sequencing in a study of CXCR3-negative and CXCR3-positive naive CD8 T cells. Study-wide results and caveats: Naive CXCR3-positive and CXCR3-negative cells shared TRBV-TRBJ usage; memory cells diverged. Sequencing showed both naive subsets with comparably high diversity, and memory CD8+ cells much lower.

The CDR3 runs to 12 residues. Per germline, CDR1 SEHNR and CDR2 FQNEAQ (reference sequence). Through 5' RACE with UMI labels, the TRB cDNA libraries were prepared. TCRdb reprocessed the 5' RACE reads; each CDR3 protein has one entry and no DNA is given. This sample's table reports about 56,000 distinct CDR3 sequences. As regards this clonotype: Its antigen is as yet unknown.

The sequencing sample was made of memory CD8+ T cells from blood. The receptor's source is a human donor in good health. Some clones in this sample may be carry-over from other donors' samples. The chain combines TRBV7-9 with TRBJ2-3. CDR3 sequence reads: CASSFGTDTQYF.